This T cell receptor beta chain was observed in a study of T cell changes during pregnancy in multiple sclerosis. Profiled with immunoSEQ multiplex PCR; TCRdb holds only in-frame clones, not every one. The table includes roughly 90,000 clones, approximately 94% detected once. Germline values: CDR1 SGHDT, CDR2 YYEEEE. V gave up 2 bases and J gave up 0 bases, with 6 bases separating them. CDR3 length: 14 amino acids. This chain uses TRBV5-6 with TRBJ1-3; D is undetermined. The sequence derives from a female donor with multiple sclerosis, enrolled in a pregnancy study. The source material was peripheral blood, sampled in the third trimester of pregnancy. In nucleotides, the CDR3 is TGTGCCAGCAGCTTATATTTCTCTGGAAACACCATATATTTT. Translating it yields CASSLYFSGNTIYF.